This TCR beta chain derives from a study of STAT3 mutations in large granular lymphocyte leukemia. Whole-study findings and limits: At least one immunodominant TCR beta clonotype appeared in every T-cell large granular lymphocyte leukemia patient.

Turning to this clone: Its matching antigen is unknown.

Clones were sequenced by immunoSEQ multiplex PCR, and TCRdb holds only the in-frame ones, with some missing. The data show about 42,000 clones, about 81% seen once. The specimen was PBMCs. The origin of this receptor is a human donor with T large granular lymphocyte leukemia. Some clones in this sample may be carry-over from other donors' samples.

The DNA for the CDR3 is TGTGCCAGCCGGCCGGGACAATTAGCCTACGAGCAGTACTTC. Protein: CASRPGQLAYEQYF. The V call is TRBV2, the J call TRBJ2-7; maybe TRBD1 (6 bases). V gave up 8 bases and J gave up 2 bases, with 16 bases separating them. The CDR3 spans 14 residues. Germline values: CDR1 SNHLY, CDR2 FYNNEI.